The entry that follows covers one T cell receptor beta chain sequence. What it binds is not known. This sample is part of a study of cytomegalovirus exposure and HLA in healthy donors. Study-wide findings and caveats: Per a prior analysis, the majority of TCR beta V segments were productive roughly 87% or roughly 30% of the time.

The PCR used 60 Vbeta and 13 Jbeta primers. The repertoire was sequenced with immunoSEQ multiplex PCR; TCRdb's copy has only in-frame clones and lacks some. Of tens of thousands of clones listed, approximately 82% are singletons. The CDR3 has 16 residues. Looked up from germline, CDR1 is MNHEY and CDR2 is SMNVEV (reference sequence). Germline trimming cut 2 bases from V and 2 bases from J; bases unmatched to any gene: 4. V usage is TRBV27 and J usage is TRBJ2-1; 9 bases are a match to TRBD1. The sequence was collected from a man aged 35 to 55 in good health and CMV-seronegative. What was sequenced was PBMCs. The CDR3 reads CASSLGQGNPYNEQFF. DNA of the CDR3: TGTGCCAGCAGTTTAGGACAGGGGAACCCCTACAATGAGCAGTTCTTC.